This TCR beta chain was documented in a study of OX40 agonist ivuxolimab in advanced cancers. Study-level background: Ivuxolimab was an agonistic, fully human IgG2 monoclonal antibody directed against OX40 (CD134), a costimulatory receptor. Intravenous ivuxolimab was administered to patients every 2 weeks at six dose levels: 0.01, 0.1, 0.3, 1.5, 3 and 10 mg/kg. A male proportion of nearly 85% and a mean age of approximately 61 years, ranging from about 20 to 85, were recorded for the dose-escalation cohort. Partial responses were achieved by three dose-escalation patients, of whom one had hepatocellular carcinoma and two had cutaneous melanoma. Prior anti-PD-1, anti-PD-L1 or anti-CTLA-4 therapy was permitted, and checkpoint inhibitors had been received by less than 45% of dose-escalation patients. Of the roughly 52 dose-escalation patients, hepatocellular carcinoma was present in about 20, melanoma in approximately 15, renal cell carcinoma in 9 and head and neck cancer in 9. The paper covers the monotherapy dose-escalation part of the phase I ivuxolimab trial, which included N ≈ 50 patients. Peripheral TCRbeta sequencing was intended to test whether TCR sequence diversity was altered and clonal T-cell expansion was caused by ivuxolimab. Study-wide findings and limitations: On average, CD8+ T cells showed more expanded clones than CD4+ T cells after ivuxolimab. The antigen specificity of the clonally expanded peripheral T cells was not determined. In partial responders in the 0.1-3.0 mg/kg groups, normalized peripheral clonal expansion was found to be among the lowest, especially among CD8+ T cells. Clonal expansion of both CD4+ and CD8+ blood T cells was observed from baseline to week 6 at doses 0.1 to 3.0 mg/kg. Low levels of normalized T-cell clonal expansion were also seen in some patients who did not respond.

The trial excluded patients who had a history of autoimmune disease or who were on systemic immunosuppression. In every dose cohort, peripheral blood was drawn for TCR sequencing at baseline, cycle 4 day 1, and cycle 7 day 1. Samples were obtained from an open-label, multicenter, first-in-human phase I dose-escalation trial of ivuxolimab. The trial enrolled adults with locally advanced or metastatic head and neck squamous cell, hepatocellular, melanoma or renal cell carcinoma. CD4+ and CD8+ T cells were sorted separately from peripheral blood before TCR sequencing. A note on this clone: Its recognized antigen is unknown. It has no much larger one-base neighbor in the sample; base qualities were not kept.

Genomic DNA was extracted from sorted cells for sequencing of the TCRbeta CDR3 region. The immunoSEQ Assay was used to sequence the TCRbeta CDR3 regions. TCRdb holds this immuneACCESS table with in-frame rearrangements only. Some clones are missing; in checked studies, unresolved V genes explain under half, and the rest has no known cause. The sample has approximately 87,000 clones on record, approximately 89% of them singletons. The ten largest clones represent approximately 0.78% of the sample. The germline V gene (reference sequence) supplies CDR1 PRHDT and CDR2 FYEKMQ. V is shortened by 5 bases, J by 5 bases, and the region joining them spans 6 bases. Its CDR3 holds 11 amino acids, cysteine through phenylalanine. The sequence is cut down to CDR3 DNA, 33 bases in frame from base 1.

Sequenced here: CD4+ or CD8+ T cells sorted from blood, sampled in a trial of the OX40 agonist ivuxolimab. The chain employs TRBV13 and TRBJ2-5; the D match is possibly TRBD1 or TRBD2, with 5 bases aligned in each. This receptor was taken from an adult with an advanced solid tumor such as melanoma, head and neck, liver or kidney cancer. The CDR3 reads CASSEGETQYF. The sequenced DNA is TGTGCCAGCAGCGAGGGGGAGACCCAGTACTTC.